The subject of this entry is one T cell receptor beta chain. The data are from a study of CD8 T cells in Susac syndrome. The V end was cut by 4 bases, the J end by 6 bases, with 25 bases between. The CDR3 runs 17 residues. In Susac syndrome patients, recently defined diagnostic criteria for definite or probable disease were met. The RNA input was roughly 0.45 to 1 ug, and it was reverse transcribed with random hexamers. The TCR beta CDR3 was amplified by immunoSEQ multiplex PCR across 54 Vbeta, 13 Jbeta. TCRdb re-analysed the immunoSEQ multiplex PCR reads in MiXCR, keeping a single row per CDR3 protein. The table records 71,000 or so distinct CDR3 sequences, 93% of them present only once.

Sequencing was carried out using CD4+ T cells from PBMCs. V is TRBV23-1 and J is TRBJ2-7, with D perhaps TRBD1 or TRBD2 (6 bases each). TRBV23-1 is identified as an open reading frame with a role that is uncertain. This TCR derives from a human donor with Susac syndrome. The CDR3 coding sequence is TGCGCCAGCAGTCGAGCACCTCCGGATTTCGGGGGCGGCGAGCAGTACTTC. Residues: CASSRAPPDFGGGEQYF.